This TCR beta chain was identified during a study of Tregs in tolerant kidney transplant recipients. Study as a whole: The nonmyeloablative bone marrow transplants came from related graft donors, with transient mixed chimerism.

Broader study findings: Tregs expanded with activated donor B cells seemed most donor-specific. For some patients, primers changed over time, blocking nucleotide-level comparison. Donor-specific Treg expansion exceeded global Treg expansion in tolerant patients, suggesting antigen drive.

The V gene end was trimmed by 4 bases and the J gene end by 2 bases; junction bases not matched to a gene: 4. This CDR3 is 15 amino acids long. The protocol was immunoSEQ multiplex PCR, while the TCRdb copy is restricted to in-frame clones and leaves out a portion. Its listing shows over 45,000 clones. Notes on this clone: The antigen is undetermined. The read ends 3 residues before the CDR3 terminus; that terminus is restored from the germline J gene.

The receptor was isolated from a human donor who received a combined kidney and bone marrow transplant. The V gene is TRBV5-3, the J gene TRBJ2-7; 12 bases fit TRBD2. TRBV5-3 is marked as an open reading frame, function uncertain. This specimen was CD4+ T cells from blood, taken before the transplant. The covered CDR3 bases are TGTGCCAGAAGCGCCCGACTAGCGGGAGCCTACGAG. Translated, it gives CARSARLAGAYE. The complete CDR3 reads CARSARLAGAYEQYF.